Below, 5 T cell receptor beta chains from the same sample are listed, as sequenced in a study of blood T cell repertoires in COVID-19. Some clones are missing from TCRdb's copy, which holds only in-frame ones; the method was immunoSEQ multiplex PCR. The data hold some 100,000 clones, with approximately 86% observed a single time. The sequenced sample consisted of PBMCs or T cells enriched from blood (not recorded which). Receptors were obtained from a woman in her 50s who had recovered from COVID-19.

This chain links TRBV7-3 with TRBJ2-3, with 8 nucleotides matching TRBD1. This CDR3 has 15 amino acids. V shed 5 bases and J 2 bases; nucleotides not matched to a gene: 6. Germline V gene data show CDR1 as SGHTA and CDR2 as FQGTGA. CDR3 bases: TGTGCCAGCAGCCCCGGACAGGGTTTCACAGATACGCAGTATTTT. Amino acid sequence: CASSPGQGFTDTQYF.

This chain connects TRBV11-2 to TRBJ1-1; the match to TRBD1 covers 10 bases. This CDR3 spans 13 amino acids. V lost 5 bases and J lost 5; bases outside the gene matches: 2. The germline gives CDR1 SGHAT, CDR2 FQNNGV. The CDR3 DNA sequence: TGTGCCAGCAGCGACAGGGGGCGGACTGAAGCTTTCTTT. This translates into CASSDRGRTEAFF.

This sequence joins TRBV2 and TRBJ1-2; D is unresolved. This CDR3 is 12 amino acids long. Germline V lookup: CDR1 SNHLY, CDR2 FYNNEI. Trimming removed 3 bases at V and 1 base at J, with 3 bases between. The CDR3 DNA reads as TGTGCCAGCAGTGACAATAACTATGGCTACACCTTC. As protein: CASSDNNYGYTF.

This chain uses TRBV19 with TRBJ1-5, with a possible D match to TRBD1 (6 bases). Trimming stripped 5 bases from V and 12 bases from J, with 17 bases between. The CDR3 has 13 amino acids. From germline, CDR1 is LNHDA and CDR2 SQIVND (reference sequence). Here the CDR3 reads CASSETGGSGQHF. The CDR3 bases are TGTGCCAGTAGTGAGACGGGGGGCAGCGGCCAGCATTTT.

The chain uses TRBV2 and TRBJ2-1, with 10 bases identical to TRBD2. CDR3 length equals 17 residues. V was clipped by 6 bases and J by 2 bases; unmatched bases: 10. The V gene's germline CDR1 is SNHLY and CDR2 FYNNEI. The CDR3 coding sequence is TGTGCCAGCAGGGAGATAGCTAGCGGGGGCCCCTACAATGAGCAGTTCTTC. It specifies CASREIASGGPYNEQFF.